The 26 T cell receptor beta chains listed next were all sequenced from one sample in a study of T cells in Graves' hyperthyroidism and ophthalmopathy. Researchers amplified the TCR beta CDR3 regions from RNA transcripts. TCR CDR3 regions were first amplified by RT-PCR with HTBI primers. MiXCR was run by TCRdb on the multiplex PCR reads, yielding one entry per CDR3 protein. The sample contains fewer than 500,000 distinct CDR3 sequences, about 14% of which appear only once. Source material: blood. Source of these receptors: a woman between 25 and 40 years old with Graves' ophthalmopathy.

This clonotype showed up many times. Written as DNA, the CDR3 is TGCAGCGTTGGAGGTTTGGTCGGCCAAGAGACCCAGTACTTC. This translates into CSVGGLVGQETQYF. J is TRBJ2-5 and V is TRBV29-1; D is undetermined. Germline V gene sequence: CDR1 SQVTM, CDR2 ANQGSEA. V lost 4 bases and J lost 1, with 13 bases in between. The CDR3 runs to 14 residues. The full variable domain, with the rest looked up from reference TRBV29-1 and TRBJ2-5, is SAVISQKPSRDICQRGTSLTIQCQVDSQVTMMFWYRQQPGQSLTLIATANQGSEATYESGFVIDKFPISRPNLTFSTLTVSNMSPEDSSIYLCSVGGLVGQETQYFGPGTRLLVL.

This clonotype was detected a few times. V gene TRBV15 combines with J gene TRBJ1-1; D gene ambiguous. V shed 0 bases and J shed 3 bases, with 14 bases lying between them. The germline gives CDR1 LNHNV, CDR2 YYDKDF (reference sequence). There are 16 residues in the CDR3. CDR3 sequence reads: CATSRDLRVGDTEAFF. The CDR3 DNA reads TGTGCCACCAGCAGAGATCTTAGGGTCGGGGACACTGAAGCTTTCTTT. Full variable domain (missing parts from reference TRBV15 and TRBJ1-1): DAMVIQNPRYQVTQFGKPVTLSCSQTLNHNVMYWYQQKSSQAPKLLFHYYDKDFNNEADTPDNFQSRRPNTSFCFLDIRSPGLGDTAMYLCATSRDLRVGDTEAFFGQGTRLTVV.

This chain links TRBV6-5 with TRBJ1-6; D is uncertain. This CDR3 region has 16 residues. Germline CDR1 is MNHEY and CDR2 is SVGAGI. Trimming stripped 1 base from V and 7 bases from J, with 14 bases between. The CDR3 reads CASSYLPAGNNSPLHF. The DNA of the CDR3 is TGTGCCAGCAGTTACTTGCCGGCGGGGAACAATTCACCCCTCCACTTT.

The gene calls are TRBV7-9 and TRBJ1-1; unclear D gene. This CDR3 comprises 14 residues. Germline CDR1 SEHNR, CDR2 FQNEAQ (reference sequence). V was cut by 6 bases and J by 1 base, with 12 bases left in between. CDR3 protein: CASSESLSNTEAFF. CDR3 bases: TGTGCCAGCAGTGAATCGCTATCGAACACTGAAGCTTTCTTT.

This clonotype appeared many times. This chain connects TRBV19 to TRBJ2-5; TRBD1 matches 11 bases. V dropped 5 bases and J dropped 5; count of bases not matched to a gene: 7. Germline CDR1 LNHDA, CDR2 SQIVND (reference sequence). The CDR3 is 15 amino acids. CDR3: CASSAGQGVEETQYF. DNA of the CDR3: TGTGCCAGTAGTGCGGGACAGGGGGTAGAGGAGACCCAGTACTTC.

This clonotype was detected many times. The chain recombines TRBV2 with TRBJ1-6; unclear D gene. V was cut by 8 bases and J by 8 bases, with 16 bases left in between. This CDR3 has 14 amino acids. CDR1 and CDR2 (germline): SNHLY, FYNNEI. CDR3 amino acids: CASGGRSKDSPLHF. In DNA form, the CDR3 reads TGTGCCAGCGGCGGTAGGTCTAAGGATTCACCCCTCCACTTT.

The chain is built from TRBV6-1 and TRBJ1-5; D perhaps matches TRBD1 (6 bases). The germline V gene has CDR1 MNHNS and CDR2 SASEGT. Trimming shortened V by 10 bases and J by 2 bases, and 15 bases separated the two germline ends. The CDR3 contains 14 residues. CDR3 DNA: TGTGCCACCACCCAAAGGGGGGGCAATCAGCCCCAGCATTTT. Its translation: CATTQRGGNQPQHF.

The V gene is TRBV30, the J gene TRBJ2-1; TRBD2 aligns across 7 bases. The V segment lost 3 bases and the J segment 0 bases; nucleotides outside the gene matches: 8. CDR3 length equals 16 residues. Germline lookup yields CDR1 GTSNPN and CDR2 SVGIG (reference sequence). The CDR3 sequence: CAWSPGLRFSYNEQFF. The DNA for the CDR3 is TGTGCCTGGAGCCCGGGACTACGTTTCTCCTACAATGAGCAGTTCTTC.

This clonotype was recorded at least ten times. The chain is built from TRBV3-1 and TRBJ2-2, with no clear D. The ends were cut back, 2 bases at V and 7 bases at J, with 8 bases in the middle. CDR1 LGHDT and CDR2 YNNKEL come from the germline V gene (reference sequence). The CDR3 is made up of 13 amino acids. In nucleotides, the CDR3 is TGTGCCAGCAGCCAAAGCGAGAACGGGGAGCTGTTTTTT. The encoded protein is CASSQSENGELFF. Drawing the rest from reference TRBV3-1 and TRBJ2-2, the complete variable domain is DTAVSQTPKYLVTQMGNDKSIKCEQNLGHDTMYWYKQDSKKFLKIMFSYNNKELIINETVPNRFSPKSPDKAHLNLHINSLELGDSAVYFCASSQSENGELFFGEGSRLTVL.

This clonotype was seen at least ten times. Being one base from a much bigger clone, this may be a read error. The chain is built from TRBV3-1 and TRBJ1-1, with D unresolved. V was clipped by 1 base and J by 3 bases, with 6 bases between them. CDR1 and CDR2 from the germline V gene are LGHDT and YNNKEL (reference sequence). The CDR3 extends over 13 amino acids. CDR3 DNA sequence: TGTGCCAGCAGCCAAGGCAGTTACACTGAAGCTTTCTTT. This codes for CASSQGSYTEAFF.

V gene TRBV5-1 combines with J gene TRBJ2-7; 10 bases align to TRBD1. J gave up 5 bases and V 3 bases, and 14 bases lay outside the gene matches. The CDR3 covers 17 residues. Germline V gene data show CDR1 as SGHRS and CDR2 as YFSETQ. The chain's CDR3 is CASSSYPVGTGADEQYF. In DNA, the CDR3 is TGCGCCAGCAGCTCCTATCCCGTCGGGACAGGGGCCGACGAGCAGTACTTC.

Many counts were recorded for this clonotype. The chain uses TRBV5-1 and TRBJ2-3; D gene uncertain. V was pared by 2 bases and J by 1 base, with 8 bases between. Per germline, CDR1 SGHRS and CDR2 YFSETQ. This CDR3 region has 14 residues. This CDR3 is CASSLEVGTDTQYF. CDR3 in DNA: TGCGCCAGCAGCTTAGAGGTTGGCACAGATACGCAGTATTTT.

This clonotype has only a few counts. The chain combines TRBV13 with TRBJ1-6; no clear D gene. Germline CDR1 is PRHDT and CDR2 is FYEKMQ (reference sequence). V was trimmed by 2 bases and J by 0 bases, leaving 8 bases between them. The CDR3 sequence is 16 residues long. CDR3 protein: CASSLSRSSYNSPLHF. The CDR3 DNA follows: TGTGCCAGCAGCTTAAGTCGGAGCTCCTATAATTCACCCCTCCACTTT.

This clonotype occurred many times. This chain uses TRBV18 with TRBJ2-5, with D perhaps TRBD1 (5 bases). CDR1 and CDR2 from the germline V gene are KGHSH and LQKENI. The CDR3 is 17 residues long. Deletions cut 0 bases from V and 1 base from J, with 15 bases between. This CDR3 is CASSPPGAGPRQETQYF. The CDR3, as DNA: TGTGCCAGCTCACCACCGGGCGCAGGGCCTCGCCAAGAGACCCAGTACTTC.

This clonotype has at least ten counts. The V call is TRBV11-3, the J call TRBJ2-1, with TRBD1 identical over 8 bases. This CDR3 contains 16 residues. From germline, CDR1 is SGHNT and CDR2 YENEEA. Losses at the gene ends were 5 bases for V and 3 bases for J; bases not matched to a gene: 9. Written as DNA, the CDR3 is TGTGCCAGCAGCAGGGCCCGGGACAGGTTCTACAATGAGCAGTTCTTC. Translated: CASSRARDRFYNEQFF.

The chain is built from TRBV20-1 and TRBJ2-7; D not certain. Trimming left V 1 base short and J 0 bases short, with 13 bases between. The V gene's germline CDR1 is DFQATT and CDR2 SNEGSKA (reference sequence). The CDR3 covers 15 residues. The CDR3 DNA reads TGCAGTGCTAGAGGTGACGGCAAAAGCTCCTACGAGCAGTACTTC. It codes for CSARGDGKSSYEQYF.

This clonotype was seen at least ten times. The V call is TRBV12-3 or TRBV12-4, the J call TRBJ2-5; 13 bases fit TRBD2. The CDR3 contains 17 residues. V gave up 4 bases and J gave up 5 bases; unmatched junction bases: 10. CDR3 DNA sequence: TGTGCCAGCAGTTCGGGACTAGCGGGGCAAGGGGGTGAGACCCAGTACTTC. Translating it yields CASSSGLAGQGGETQYF.

This clonotype was seen repeatedly, ten times or more. CDR3 nucleotide sequence: TGTGCCAGCAGCTTAACGGTAGGGGGAGATACGCAGTATTTT. This translates into CASSLTVGGDTQYF. This chain links TRBV7-3 with TRBJ2-3; maybe TRBD1 (6 bases). CDR3 length: 14 amino acids. V lost 0 bases and J 5 bases, leaving 9 bases between the germline ends. Germline V lookup: CDR1 SGHTA, CDR2 FQGTGA.

This clonotype was found many times. The DNA of the CDR3 is TGCGCCAGCAGCCAAGAGGACAGGGGCGGAAACACCATATATTTT. It yields the protein CASSQEDRGGNTIYF. J is TRBJ1-3 and V is TRBV4-1; 9 bases are a match to TRBD1. CDR1 and CDR2 from the germline V gene are MGHRA and YSYEKL. The CDR3 is 15 residues long. V dropped 0 bases and J dropped 4; count of bases not matched to a gene: 1.

This clonotype was observed many times. This chain uses TRBV7-8 with TRBJ2-3; D possibly corresponds to TRBD1 (6 bases). Germline-derived CDR1 and CDR2 are SGHVS and FQNEAQ. The germline V and J ends were trimmed by 5 bases and 1 base, with 13 bases remaining between them. This CDR3 has 15 amino acids. The CDR3: CASSKQGGRTDTQYF. CDR3 nucleotide sequence: TGTGCCAGCAGCAAACAGGGTGGACGCACAGATACGCAGTATTTT. The variable domain in full, completed from reference TRBV7-8 and TRBJ2-3, reads GAGVSQSPRYKVAKRGQDVALRCDPISGHVSLFWYQQALGQGPEFLTYFQNEAQLDKSGLPSDRFFAERPEGSVSTLKIQRTQQEDSAVYLCASSKQGGRTDTQYFGPGTRLTVL.

Ten or more counts support this clonotype. The V gene is TRBV18, the J gene TRBJ1-6, with D perhaps TRBD1 (6 bases). This CDR3 is 14 amino acids long. The germline gives CDR1 KGHSH, CDR2 LQKENI. The V end lost 4 bases, the J end lost 4 bases, and 8 bases lay between the germline ends. The CDR3 sequence is CASSQDRYNSPLHF. CDR3 nucleotide sequence: TGTGCCAGCTCACAAGACAGGTATAATTCACCCCTCCACTTT.

Details on this clonotype: At one boundary the junction diverges from the germline segment, which might be a read error. The gene calls are TRBV19 and TRBJ1-1, with D possibly matching TRBD1 (6 bases). The germline V gene encodes CDR1 LNHDA and CDR2 SQIVND (reference sequence). CDR3 length: 16 amino acids. In DNA, the CDR3 is TGTGCCAGTAGTGTAGATGGTGGGGGGCTAAACACTGAAGCTTTCTTT. This sequence encodes CASSVDGGGLNTEAFF.

As concerns this clonotype: A much larger clone lies a single base off, so this may be a read error. The V call is TRBV12-3 or TRBV12-4, the J call TRBJ1-1; D not resolved. The CDR3 extends over 14 amino acids. Trimming shortened V by 3 bases and J by 1 base, and 9 bases separated the two germline ends. The CDR3 DNA reads TGTGCCAGCAGTTTCACGGGGAGGAACACTGAAGCTTTCTTT. It is translated as CASSFTGRNTEAFF.

This clonotype was detected many times. The chain recombines TRBV4-1 with TRBJ2-1; D gene uncertain. This CDR3 region has 15 residues. Per the germline V gene, CDR1 is MGHRA and CDR2 is YSYEKL. With 1 base removed from V and 7 bases from J, the gap between germline ends came to 14 bases. The CDR3, as DNA: TGCGCCAGCAGCCAAGTTCTTAGTAAGGTAAATGAGCAGTTCTTC. Translation: CASSQVLSKVNEQFF.

In its sample, this clonotype was seen many times. V is TRBV28 and J is TRBJ1-5; D unresolved. CDR1 is MDHEN and CDR2 is SYDVKM in the germline V gene. V was trimmed by 6 bases and J by 1 base, leaving 13 bases between them. The CDR3 runs 15 residues. The CDR3 DNA reads as TGTGCCAGCAGCACCCTCCTGGGGAGCAATCAGCCCCAGCATTTT. Its translation is CASSTLLGSNQPQHF.

This clonotype came up many times. This sequence joins TRBV18 and TRBJ2-5; D is possibly TRBD1 (7 bases). Trimming took off 6 bases at V and 1 base at J, with 12 bases between the two ends. The CDR3 is 14 amino acids. Germline V lookup: CDR1 KGHSH, CDR2 LQKENI. CDR3 coding DNA: TGTGCCAGCTCGCGGGACAGTCCCCAAGAGACCCAGTACTTC. This codes for CASSRDSPQETQYF.